This TCR beta chain is drawn from a study of T-cell memory formation after mild COVID-19. Germline lookup yields CDR1 MNHEY and CDR2 SMNVEV (reference sequence). With V trimmed by 6 bases and J by 1 base, 3 bases remained unmatched. The CDR3 loop spans 13 amino acids. In its sample, this clonotype was seen a few times. TCRdb ran MiXCR on the 5' RACE reads and lists one entry per CDR3 protein. The table has approximately 250,000 distinct CDR3 sequences, 15% seen once. The sequence derives from an adult woman who had mild COVID-19 (a few samples of this study predate the infection). Cell type and time point are not known. The sample consisted of PBMCs or a T cell subset sorted from them (not recorded which). The gene calls are TRBV27 and TRBJ2-7; 7 bases fit TRBD1. The CDR3 bases are TGTGCCAGCAGAGGGACAGCTTCCTACGAGCAGTACTTC. This gives the protein CASRGTASYEQYF.